This TCR beta chain was identified in a study of blood T cell repertoires in COVID-19 (TCRdb year 2020). Context from the whole study: Samples from collaborators originated in the United States, Italy and Spain and spanned both the acute and convalescent phases of COVID-19. HLA class I and class II types, where available, came from metadata supplied by the sample provider rather than from assay-based typing. Sample metadata almost always included a de-identified subject ID, COVID-19 status, age in years and sex. The prospective study material was composed of cDNA or gDNA derived from T cells, B-cell-depleted T cells, or PBMCs. Deeply sampled blood TCRbeta repertoires from subjects exposed to, actively infected with, or recovered from COVID-19 were included in the dataset. Samples were obtained from the ongoing ImmuneRACE study (first 160 participants) and from about 1,300 subjects provided by 6 global collaborators. A freely available public database, intended as a resource for researchers studying the immune response to SARS-CoV-2, is where the repertoires were released.

Beyond this particular receptor, the publication reports: Clinical and demographic metadata were provided uncurated, with the amount varying by source and participant.

One collaborating source in Seattle enrolled patients during active infection and followed them longitudinally through the course of disease. Each collaborating institution followed its own protocols to collect whole blood in K2EDTA tubes. For TCRbeta analysis, collaborators shipped samples as frozen whole blood, isolated PBMCs, or DNA extracted from either of those sample types. The V and J ends are trimmed by 7 bases and 6 bases, leaving 9 bases between them. There are 11 amino acids in the CDR3, from cysteine to phenylalanine inclusive. Only the CDR3 DNA is retained, 33 bases long and in frame from the first base. CDR1 and CDR2 were assigned from the germline V gene as SNHLY and FYNNEI. In regard to this clone: Its antigen remains undetermined. Qualities for individual bases were not recorded, and no much larger clone is one base off.

TCRbeta CDR3 regions were amplified from genomic DNA using the immunoSEQ Assay, a bias-controlled multiplex PCR. The authors' analysis ran thus. The number of nucleated cells in each sample was estimated from the amplification of reference gene primers within the assay. To quantify the absolute abundance of each unique TCRbeta CDR3 rearrangement, sequence reads were collapsed and filtered. For each sample, productive Simpson clonality was calculated as the square root of Simpson's diversity index across productive rearrangements. Here the immuneACCESS table is served through TCRdb, limited to in-frame sequences with V and J called. Missing clones are a known gap in these copies; in checked studies unresolved V genes cover under half, and the rest lacks a known reason. V and J calls and clone size come straight from that table; D and trimming were deduced from the DNA. Here the sample has 300,000 to 400,000 clones; around 88% occur a single time. The ten top clones hold 1.5% to 2% of the sample.

This TCR was sampled from a woman aged 30 to 39 with COVID-19, enrolled during active disease. The chain joins TRBV2 to TRBJ1-1; there is no confident call for the D gene. The sample comprised peripheral blood. CDR3 loop: CASTGGAEAFF. The DNA reads as follows: TGTGCCAGCACCGGCGGGGCTGAAGCTTTCTTT. The CDR3, completed at both ends by the reference TRBV2 and TRBJ1-1 genes, gives the full variable domain EPEVTQTPSHQVTQMGQEVILRCVPISNHLYFYWYRQILGQKVEFLVSFYNNEISEKSEIFDDQFSVERPDGSNFTLKIRSTKLEDSAMYFCASTGGAEAFFGQGTRLTVV.